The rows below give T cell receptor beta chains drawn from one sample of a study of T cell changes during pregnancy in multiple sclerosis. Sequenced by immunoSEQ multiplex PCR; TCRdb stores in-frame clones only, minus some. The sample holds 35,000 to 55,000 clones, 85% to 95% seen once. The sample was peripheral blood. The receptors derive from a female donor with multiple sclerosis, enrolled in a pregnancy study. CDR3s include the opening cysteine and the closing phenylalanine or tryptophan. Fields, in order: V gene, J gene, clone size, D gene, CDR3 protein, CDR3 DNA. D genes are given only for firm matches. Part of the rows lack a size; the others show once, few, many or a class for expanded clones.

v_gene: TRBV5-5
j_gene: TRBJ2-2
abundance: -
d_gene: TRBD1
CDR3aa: CASSPQGAMAGELFF
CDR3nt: TGTGCCAGCAGCCCGCAGGGGGCTATGGCCGGGGAGCTGTTTTTT

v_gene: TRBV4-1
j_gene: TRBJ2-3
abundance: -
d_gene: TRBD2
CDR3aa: CASAPGSGRLTDTQYF
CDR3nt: TGCGCCAGCGCCCCGGGGAGCGGGAGGCTCACAGATACGCAGTATTTT

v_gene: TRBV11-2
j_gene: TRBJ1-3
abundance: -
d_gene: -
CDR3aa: CASSLAGSGNTIYF
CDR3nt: TGTGCCAGCAGCTTGGCAGGGTCTGGAAACACCATATATTTT

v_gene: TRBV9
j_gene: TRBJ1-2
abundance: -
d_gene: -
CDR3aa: CASSVVGGYGYTF
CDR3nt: TGTGCCAGCAGCGTAGTAGGGGGCTATGGCTACACCTTC

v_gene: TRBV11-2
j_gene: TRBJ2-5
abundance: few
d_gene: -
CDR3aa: CASSLEPGPHIIGYYRIQYF
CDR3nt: TGTGCCAGCAGCTTAGAGCCGGGACCGCATATCATAGGGTATTATCGAATCCAGTACTTC

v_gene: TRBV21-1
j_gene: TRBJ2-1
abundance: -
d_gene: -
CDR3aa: CASSKATSLTRSRTYNEQFF
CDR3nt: TGTGCCAGCAGCAAAGCTACGTCCCTTACTCGGAGTAGGACCTACAATGAGCAGTTCTTC

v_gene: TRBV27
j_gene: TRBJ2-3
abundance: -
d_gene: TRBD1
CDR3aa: CASSLDPGTGTDTQYF
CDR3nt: TGTGCCAGCAGTTTGGACCCCGGGACAGGCACAGATACGCAGTATTTT

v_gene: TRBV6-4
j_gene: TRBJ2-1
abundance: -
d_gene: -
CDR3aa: CASSQTGFDYNEQFF
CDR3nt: TGTGCCAGCAGTCAGACAGGATTTGATTACAATGAGCAGTTCTTC

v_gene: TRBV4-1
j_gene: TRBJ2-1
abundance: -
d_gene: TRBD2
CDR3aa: CASSPTSGPYNEQFF
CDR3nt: TGCGCCAGCAGCCCGACTAGCGGCCCCTACAATGAGCAGTTCTTC

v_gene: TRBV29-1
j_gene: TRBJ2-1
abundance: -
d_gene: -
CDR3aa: CSGDSGNDDEQFF
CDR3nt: TGCAGCGGAGACTCGGGGAACGACGATGAGCAGTTCTTC

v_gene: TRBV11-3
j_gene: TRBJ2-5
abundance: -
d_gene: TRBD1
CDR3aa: CASSRDRGQETQYF
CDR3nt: TGTGCCAGCAGCCGGGACAGGGGCCAAGAGACCCAGTACTTC

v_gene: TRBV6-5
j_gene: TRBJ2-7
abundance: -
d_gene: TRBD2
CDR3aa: CASSYWGGAGYEQYF
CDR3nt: TGTGCCAGCAGTTACTGGGGGGGTGCGGGATACGAGCAGTACTTC

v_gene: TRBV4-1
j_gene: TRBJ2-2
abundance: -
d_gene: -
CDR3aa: CASSLLQGTGELFF
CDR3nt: TGCGCCAGCAGCCTACTACAGGGTACCGGGGAGCTGTTTTTT

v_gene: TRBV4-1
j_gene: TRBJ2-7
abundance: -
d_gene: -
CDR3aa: CASSLRDISYEQYF
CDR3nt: TGCGCCAGCAGCCTGCGGGACATTTCCTACGAGCAGTACTTC

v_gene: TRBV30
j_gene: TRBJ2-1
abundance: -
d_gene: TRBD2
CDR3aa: CAWSLTSGSYNEQFF
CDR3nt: TGTGCCTGGAGTCTCACTAGCGGGAGTTACAATGAGCAGTTCTTC

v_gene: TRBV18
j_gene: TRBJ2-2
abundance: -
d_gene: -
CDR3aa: CASSPLWSSGTRELFF
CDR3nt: TGTGCCAGCTCACCCCTTTGGAGTAGCGGCACACGGGAGCTGTTTTTT

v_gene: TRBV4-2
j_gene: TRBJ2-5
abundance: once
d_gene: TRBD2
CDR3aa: CASSPGGAGDGETQYF
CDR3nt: TGTGCCAGCAGCCCCGGGGGAGCGGGAGACGGAGAGACCCAGTACTTC

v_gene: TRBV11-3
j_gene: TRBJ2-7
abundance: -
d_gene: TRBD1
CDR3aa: CASSSGQGNEQYF
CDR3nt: TGTGCCAGCAGCTCGGGACAGGGGAACGAGCAGTACTTC

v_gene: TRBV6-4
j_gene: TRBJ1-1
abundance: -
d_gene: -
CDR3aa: CASSDNWGTEAFF
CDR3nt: TGTGCCAGCAGTGACAATTGGGGCACTGAAGCTTTCTTT

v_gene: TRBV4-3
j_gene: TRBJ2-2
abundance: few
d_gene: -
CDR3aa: CASSQAAGNTGELFF
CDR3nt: TGCGCCAGCAGCCAAGCGGCAGGGAACACCGGGGAGCTGTTTTTT

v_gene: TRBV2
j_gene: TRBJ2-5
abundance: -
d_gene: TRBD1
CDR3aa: CASRGGRGETQYF
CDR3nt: TGTGCCAGCAGAGGGGGCAGGGGAGAGACCCAGTACTTC

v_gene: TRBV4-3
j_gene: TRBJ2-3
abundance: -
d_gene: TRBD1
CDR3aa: CASSQRTGRDTQYF
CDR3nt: TGCGCCAGCAGCCAGCGGACAGGGCGGGATACGCAGTATTTT

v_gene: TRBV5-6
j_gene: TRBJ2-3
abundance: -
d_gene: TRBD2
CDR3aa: CASSLATSGSTDTQYF
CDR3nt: TGTGCCAGCAGCTTGGCGACTAGCGGGAGCACAGATACGCAGTATTTT

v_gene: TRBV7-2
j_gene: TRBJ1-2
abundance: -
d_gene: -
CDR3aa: CASSLRGSGANYGYTF
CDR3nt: TGTGCCAGCAGCTTGAGAGGGAGCGGGGCCAACTATGGCTACACCTTC

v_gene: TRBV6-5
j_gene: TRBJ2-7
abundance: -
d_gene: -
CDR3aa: CASSYSGPGFYEQYF
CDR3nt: TGTGCCAGCAGTTATTCGGGCCCGGGGTTCTACGAGCAGTACTTC

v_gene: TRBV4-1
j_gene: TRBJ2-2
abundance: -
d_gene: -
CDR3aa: CASAGLAGLNTGELFF
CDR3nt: TGCGCCAGCGCAGGGCTGGCGGGCCTGAACACCGGGGAGCTGTTTTTT

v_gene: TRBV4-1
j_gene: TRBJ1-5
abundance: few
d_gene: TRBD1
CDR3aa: CASSQWDREDQPQHF
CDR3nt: TGCGCCAGCAGCCAGTGGGACAGAGAGGATCAGCCCCAGCATTTT

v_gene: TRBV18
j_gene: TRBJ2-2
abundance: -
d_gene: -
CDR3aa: CASSPLDHRLNTGELFF
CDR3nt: TGTGCCAGCTCACCACTTGATCACAGGTTGAACACCGGGGAGCTGTTTTTT

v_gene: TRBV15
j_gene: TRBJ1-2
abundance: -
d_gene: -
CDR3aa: CATSRDWGPSGYTF
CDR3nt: TGTGCCACCAGCAGAGATTGGGGGCCCTCGGGCTACACCTTC

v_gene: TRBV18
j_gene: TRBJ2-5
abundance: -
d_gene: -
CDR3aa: CASSPGAGREETQYF
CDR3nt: TGTGCCAGCTCACCAGGGGCAGGGCGGGAAGAGACCCAGTACTTC

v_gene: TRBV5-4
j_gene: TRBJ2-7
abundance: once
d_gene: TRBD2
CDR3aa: CASSPPGGRADYEQYF
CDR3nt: TGTGCCAGCAGCCCTCCAGGCGGGAGGGCCGACTACGAGCAGTACTTC

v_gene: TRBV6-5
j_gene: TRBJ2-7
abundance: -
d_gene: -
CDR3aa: CASSFNRVPYEQYF
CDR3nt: TGTGCCAGCAGTTTCAACAGGGTTCCCTACGAGCAGTACTTC

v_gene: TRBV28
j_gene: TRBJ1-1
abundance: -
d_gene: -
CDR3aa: CASSSHRDHTEAFF
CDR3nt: TGTGCCAGCAGTTCCCACAGGGATCACACTGAAGCTTTCTTT

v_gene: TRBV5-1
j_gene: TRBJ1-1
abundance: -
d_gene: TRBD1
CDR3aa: CASSDREGINTEAFF
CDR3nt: TGCGCCAGCAGCGACAGGGAGGGGATAAACACTGAAGCTTTCTTT

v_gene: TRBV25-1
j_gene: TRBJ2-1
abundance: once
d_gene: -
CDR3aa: CASSDFSSYNEQFF
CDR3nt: TGTGCCAGCAGTGACTTTAGCTCCTACAATGAGCAGTTCTTC

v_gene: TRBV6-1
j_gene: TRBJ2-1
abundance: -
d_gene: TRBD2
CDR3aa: CASSDFGGSSYNEQFF
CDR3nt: TGTGCCAGCAGTGATTTTGGCGGGAGCTCCTACAATGAGCAGTTCTTC

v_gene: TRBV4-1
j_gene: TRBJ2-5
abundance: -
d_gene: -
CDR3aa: CASSQDQWNSETQYF
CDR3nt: TGCGCCAGCAGCCAAGATCAGTGGAATTCCGAGACCCAGTACTTC

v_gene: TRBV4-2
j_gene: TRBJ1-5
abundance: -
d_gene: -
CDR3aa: CASSQTTGLEPQHF
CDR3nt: TGTGCCAGCAGCCAAACGACCGGTCTTGAGCCCCAGCATTTT

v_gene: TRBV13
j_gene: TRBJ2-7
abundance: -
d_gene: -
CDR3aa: CASSSRDGSYEQYF
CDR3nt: TGTGCCAGCAGCTCTCGGGACGGATCCTACGAGCAGTACTTC

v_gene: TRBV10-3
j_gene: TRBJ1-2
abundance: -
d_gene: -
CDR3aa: CAISVGQSYGYTF
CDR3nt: TGTGCCATCAGTGTTGGTCAGTCATATGGCTACACCTTC